This entry is about one TCR beta chain. Its target is unknown. The sample's time point: baseline pretreatment blood. The treatment was: 15 Gy SBRT to primary tumor, nephrectomy 4 weeks later. Radiation-treated patients gave blood at baseline, week 2 and week 4. The assay was immunoSEQ multiplex PCR, and TCRdb's table has in-frame clones only and misses some. The sample has 150,000 or so clones; 88% are singletons. This CDR3 is 13 amino acids long. V was shortened by 4 bases and J by 7 bases, with 10 bases between the two germline ends. Germline loops: CDR1 SGHTA, CDR2 FQGNSA. The data stem from a study of radiation and T cells in renal cell carcinoma. Study information: Nephrectomy followed 15 Gy stereotactic body radiation by 4 weeks.

Study-level points and caveats: In blood, top tumor clones expanded by 2 weeks, shrinking by 4. Pretreatment tumor biopsies were lacking, so baseline clonotypes are unknown.

V and J are TRBV7-2 and TRBJ1-4; TRBD1 is a possible D gene (5 bases). The source was blood, collected from a patient whose treatment included radiotherapy and nephrectomy. This receptor was identified in a woman in her 70s with renal cell carcinoma. CDR3 bases: TGTGCCAGCAGCTACAGGCGGGGTGAAAAACTGTTTTTT. It is translated as CASSYRRGEKLFF.